The clone carrying this TCR beta chain was seen only a few times. This entry comes from a study of patients and donors after allogeneic stem cell transplantation. CDR3 size: 13 residues. Between the trimmed V and J ends, which lost 11 bases and 4 bases, there was a span of 12 bases. From germline, CDR1 is LGHDT and CDR2 YNNKEL (reference sequence). TCRdb re-analysed the RT-PCR reads in MiXCR, keeping a single row per CDR3 protein. Among about 230,000 distinct CDR3 sequences listed, 14% were seen once. The V and J genes are TRBV3-1 and TRBJ2-6; unclear D gene. Specimen: blood, either unsorted or a sorted T cell fraction (not recorded which). This TCR derives from a human donor who was either an allogeneic HSCT recipient or a stem cell or donor lymphocyte infusion donor (not recorded which). It is not recorded whose cells these are; they may come from a transplant donor. The CDR3 loop is CASVLAGANVLTF. The CDR3 DNA follows: TGTGCCTCTGTTTTGGCCGGGGCCAACGTCCTGACTTTC.